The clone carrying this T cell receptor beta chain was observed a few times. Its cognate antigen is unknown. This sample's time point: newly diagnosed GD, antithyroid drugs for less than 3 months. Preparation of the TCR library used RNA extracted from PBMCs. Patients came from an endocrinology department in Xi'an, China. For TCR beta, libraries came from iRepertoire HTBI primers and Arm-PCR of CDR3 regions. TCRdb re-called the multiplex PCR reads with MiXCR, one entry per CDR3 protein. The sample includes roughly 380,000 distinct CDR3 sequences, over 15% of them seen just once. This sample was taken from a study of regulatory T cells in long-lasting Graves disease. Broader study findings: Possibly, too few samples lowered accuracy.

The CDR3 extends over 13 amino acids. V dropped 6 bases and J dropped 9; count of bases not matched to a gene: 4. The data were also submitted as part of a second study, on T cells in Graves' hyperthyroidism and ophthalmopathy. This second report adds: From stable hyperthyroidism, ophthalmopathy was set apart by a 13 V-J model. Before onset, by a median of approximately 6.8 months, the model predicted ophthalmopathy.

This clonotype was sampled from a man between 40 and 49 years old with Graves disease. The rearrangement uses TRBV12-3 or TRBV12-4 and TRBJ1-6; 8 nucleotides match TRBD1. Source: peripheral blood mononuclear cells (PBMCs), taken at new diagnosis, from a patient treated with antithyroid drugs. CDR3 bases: TGTGCCAGCAGCTCAGACAGGGGTTCACCCCTCCACTTT. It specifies CASSSDRGSPLHF.